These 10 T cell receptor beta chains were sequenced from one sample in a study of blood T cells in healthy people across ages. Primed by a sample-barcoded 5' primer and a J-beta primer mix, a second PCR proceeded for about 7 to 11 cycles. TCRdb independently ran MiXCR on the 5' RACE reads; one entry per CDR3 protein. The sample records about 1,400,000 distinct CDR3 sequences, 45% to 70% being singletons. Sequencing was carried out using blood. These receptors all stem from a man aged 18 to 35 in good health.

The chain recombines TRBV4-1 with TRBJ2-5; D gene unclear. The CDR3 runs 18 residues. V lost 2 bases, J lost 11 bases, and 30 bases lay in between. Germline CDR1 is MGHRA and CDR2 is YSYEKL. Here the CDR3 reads CASSQSFGGSPTYNEQYF. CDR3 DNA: TGCGCCAGCAGCCAATCATTCGGTGGCAGCCCAACCTACAATGAGCAGTACTTC.

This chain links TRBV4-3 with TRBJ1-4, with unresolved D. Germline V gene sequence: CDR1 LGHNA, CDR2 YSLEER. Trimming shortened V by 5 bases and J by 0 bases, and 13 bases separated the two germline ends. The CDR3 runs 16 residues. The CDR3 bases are TGCGCCAGCAGCTGGGTTTTGGGTGCAACTAATGAAAAACTGTTTTTT. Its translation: CASSWVLGATNEKLFF.

This CDR3 reads CASSATGQPNTGELFF. CDR3 in DNA: TGTGCCAGCAGCGCCACAGGACAGCCGAACACCGGGGAGCTGTTTTTT. The chain carries TRBV9 and TRBJ2-2; tentative D call: TRBD1 (6 bases). The CDR3 is 16 amino acids. V was cut by 3 bases and J by 0 bases, with 12 bases left in between. CDR1 and CDR2 (germline): SGDLS, YYNGEE.

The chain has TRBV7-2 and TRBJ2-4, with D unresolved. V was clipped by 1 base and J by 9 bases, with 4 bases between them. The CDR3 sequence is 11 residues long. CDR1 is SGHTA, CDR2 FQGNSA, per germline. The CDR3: CASSLGGIQYF. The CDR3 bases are TGTGCCAGCAGCTTAGGAGGCATTCAGTACTTC. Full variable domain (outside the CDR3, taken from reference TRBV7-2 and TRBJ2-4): GAGVSQSPSNKVTEKGKDVELRCDPISGHTALYWYRQSLGQGLEFLIYFQGNSAPDKSGLPSDRFSAERTGGSVSTLTIQRTQQEDSAVYLCASSLGGIQYFGAGTRLSVL.

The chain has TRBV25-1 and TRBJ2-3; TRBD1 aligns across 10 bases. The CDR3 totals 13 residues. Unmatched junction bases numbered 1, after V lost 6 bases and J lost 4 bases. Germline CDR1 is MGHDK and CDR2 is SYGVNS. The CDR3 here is CASRGTGADTQYF. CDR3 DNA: TGTGCCAGCAGGGGGACAGGGGCAGATACGCAGTATTTT.

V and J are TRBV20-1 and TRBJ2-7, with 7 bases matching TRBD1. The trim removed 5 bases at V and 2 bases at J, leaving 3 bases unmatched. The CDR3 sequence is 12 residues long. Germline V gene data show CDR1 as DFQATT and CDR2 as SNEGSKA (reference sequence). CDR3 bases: TGCAGTGCTCATGACAGGGCCTACGAGCAGTACTTC. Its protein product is CSAHDRAYEQYF.

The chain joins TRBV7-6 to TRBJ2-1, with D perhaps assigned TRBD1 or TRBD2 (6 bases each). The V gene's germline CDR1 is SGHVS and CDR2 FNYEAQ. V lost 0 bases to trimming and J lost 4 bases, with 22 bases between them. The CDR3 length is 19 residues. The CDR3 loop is CASSLAIKQGLRTYNEQFF. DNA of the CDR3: TGTGCCAGCAGCTTAGCGATAAAACAGGGACTGCGGACTTACAATGAGCAGTTCTTC.

The CDR3: CATSKLTAGTSYEQYF. The CDR3, as DNA: TGTGCCACCAGCAAACTGACAGCGGGGACCTCTTACGAGCAGTACTTC. The chain carries TRBV15 and TRBJ2-7; 7 bases are a match to TRBD2. V shed 4 bases and J 4 bases; nucleotides not matched to a gene: 13. Germline CDR1 and CDR2: LNHNV and YYDKDF (reference sequence). This CDR3 comprises 16 residues.

This CDR3 is CASSQGLRTWGTDTQYF. CDR3 DNA: TGTGCCAGCAGCCAAGGATTAAGGACATGGGGCACAGATACGCAGTATTTT. V usage is TRBV14 and J usage is TRBJ2-3; D is perhaps TRBD1 (5 bases). Germline V CDR1 and CDR2: SGHDN, FVKESK. V lost 1 base and J lost 1, with 15 bases in between. There are 17 residues in the CDR3. The whole variable domain, filled in from reference TRBV14 and TRBJ2-3, reads EAGVTQFPSHSVIEKGQTVTLRCDPISGHDNLYWYRRVMGKEIKFLLHFVKESKQDESGMPNNRFLAERTGGTYSTLKVQPAELEDSGVYFCASSQGLRTWGTDTQYFGPGTRLTVL.

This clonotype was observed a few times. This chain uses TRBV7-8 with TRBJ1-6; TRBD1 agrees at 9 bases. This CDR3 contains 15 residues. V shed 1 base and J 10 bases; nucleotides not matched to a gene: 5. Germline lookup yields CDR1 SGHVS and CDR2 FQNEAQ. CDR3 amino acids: CASSLGQGELSPLHF. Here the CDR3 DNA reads TGTGCCAGCAGCTTAGGACAGGGGGAATTGTCACCCCTCCACTTT. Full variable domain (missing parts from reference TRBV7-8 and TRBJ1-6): GAGVSQSPRYKVAKRGQDVALRCDPISGHVSLFWYQQALGQGPEFLTYFQNEAQLDKSGLPSDRFFAERPEGSVSTLKIQRTQQEDSAVYLCASSLGQGELSPLHFGNGTRLTVT.